Listed below are T cell receptor beta chains from one sample, sequenced in a study of T cells in localized non-small cell lung cancer. The data were produced by immunoSEQ multiplex PCR, yet TCRdb's version contains in-frame clones alone and is incomplete. This sample has some 41,000 clones; roughly nine tenths occur once, and the top ten carry about 10%. The input for sequencing was PBMCs, taken before any cancer treatment. The receptor source for this set is a woman between 40 and 69 years old with stage II lung adenocarcinoma. Both conserved end residues are part of each CDR3. Each record gives: CDR3 length, V gene, J gene, D gene, CDR3 protein. D genes are given only for firm matches.

len: 15
v_gene: TRBV7-6
j_gene: TRBJ2-1
d_gene: -
CDR3aa: CASSPQGGAYNEQFF

len: 14
v_gene: TRBV6-1
j_gene: TRBJ1-1
d_gene: -
CDR3aa: CASSENGLNTEAFF

len: 18
v_gene: TRBV12-5
j_gene: TRBJ2-1
d_gene: TRBD1
CDR3aa: CASGLGRDSDRARGEQFF

len: 15
v_gene: TRBV27
j_gene: TRBJ2-7
d_gene: -
CDR3aa: CASSPREGASYEQYF

len: 14
v_gene: TRBV11-3
j_gene: TRBJ2-3
d_gene: TRBD2
CDR3aa: CASSAGLAGDTQYF

len: 11
v_gene: TRBV11-2
j_gene: TRBJ2-5
d_gene: -
CDR3aa: CASSLGETQYF

len: 13
v_gene: TRBV18
j_gene: TRBJ1-2
d_gene: -
CDR3aa: CASSLQGNYGYTF

len: 17
v_gene: TRBV5-1
j_gene: TRBJ1-5
d_gene: -
CDR3aa: CASSLELGGRSNQPQHF

len: 13
v_gene: TRBV18
j_gene: TRBJ2-7
d_gene: -
CDR3aa: CASSPGRRDEQYF

len: 16
v_gene: TRBV6-5
j_gene: TRBJ2-3
d_gene: TRBD2
CDR3aa: CASSSQREGGTDTQYF

len: 13
v_gene: TRBV6-6
j_gene: TRBJ1-2
d_gene: TRBD1
CDR3aa: CASSHLQGAGYTF

len: 17
v_gene: TRBV10-1
j_gene: TRBJ2-7
d_gene: TRBD2
CDR3aa: CASSDFSGGATNYEQYF

len: 11
v_gene: TRBV5-4
j_gene: TRBJ2-7
d_gene: -
CDR3aa: CASGSERAQYF

len: 13
v_gene: TRBV28
j_gene: TRBJ2-7
d_gene: -
CDR3aa: CASSLQGFYEQYF

len: 14
v_gene: TRBV6-5
j_gene: TRBJ1-2
d_gene: -
CDR3aa: CASSYSAGDYGYTF

len: 15
v_gene: TRBV7-8
j_gene: TRBJ2-7
d_gene: TRBD2
CDR3aa: CASSLRAGGLYEQYF

len: 15
v_gene: TRBV15
j_gene: TRBJ1-4
d_gene: -
CDR3aa: CATSRLGRNNEKLFF

len: 16
v_gene: TRBV15
j_gene: TRBJ2-1
d_gene: TRBD2
CDR3aa: CATSTRTSGSGNEQFF

len: 15
v_gene: TRBV28
j_gene: TRBJ2-7
d_gene: TRBD1
CDR3aa: CASSTIRQGAYEQYF

len: 12
v_gene: TRBV5-1
j_gene: TRBJ1-1
d_gene: -
CDR3aa: CASSSVDTEAFF

len: 13
v_gene: TRBV14
j_gene: TRBJ2-3
d_gene: -
CDR3aa: CASSQDLPDTQYF

len: 13
v_gene: TRBV28
j_gene: TRBJ2-7
d_gene: -
CDR3aa: CASVSPNGAEQYF

len: 14
v_gene: TRBV6-1
j_gene: TRBJ1-2
d_gene: TRBD1
CDR3aa: CASSEGTGLYGYTF

len: 15
v_gene: TRBV28
j_gene: TRBJ2-2
d_gene: TRBD2
CDR3aa: CASVGRGRPFGELFF

len: 14
v_gene: TRBV6-5
j_gene: TRBJ2-7
d_gene: TRBD2
CDR3aa: CASKKAGDPYEQYF

len: 14
v_gene: TRBV5-1
j_gene: TRBJ2-2
d_gene: TRBD1
CDR3aa: CASSLGQLTGELFF

len: 17
v_gene: TRBV18
j_gene: TRBJ2-2
d_gene: TRBD2
CDR3aa: CASSPPVSGRNTGELFF

len: 12
v_gene: TRBV6-5
j_gene: TRBJ1-1
d_gene: -
CDR3aa: CASSYYRGEAFF

len: 11
v_gene: TRBV5-4
j_gene: TRBJ2-7
d_gene: -
CDR3aa: CASTSGDEQYF

len: 18
v_gene: TRBV27
j_gene: TRBJ2-1
d_gene: TRBD2
CDR3aa: CASSSWTSGKKAYNEQFF

len: 11
v_gene: TRBV20-1
j_gene: TRBJ2-5
d_gene: -
CDR3aa: CSASFRETQYF

len: 16
v_gene: TRBV5-1
j_gene: TRBJ2-1
d_gene: -
CDR3aa: CASSLDKANSYNEQFF

len: 15
v_gene: TRBV28
j_gene: TRBJ1-2
d_gene: -
CDR3aa: CASSQTRRGGIGYTF

len: 15
v_gene: TRBV5-1
j_gene: TRBJ2-2
d_gene: -
CDR3aa: CASSRFNQNTGELFF

len: 16
v_gene: TRBV19
j_gene: TRBJ2-1
d_gene: -
CDR3aa: CASSYNPGRSYNEQFF

len: 14
v_gene: TRBV28
j_gene: TRBJ1-2
d_gene: -
CDR3aa: CASSLSSTNYGYTF

len: 18
v_gene: TRBV7-9
j_gene: TRBJ2-1
d_gene: -
CDR3aa: CASSLAPTVGGPGNEQFF

len: 16
v_gene: TRBV4-2
j_gene: TRBJ1-3
d_gene: -
CDR3aa: CASSNEQGISGNTIYF

len: 15
v_gene: TRBV6-5
j_gene: TRBJ2-3
d_gene: -
CDR3aa: CASTKGGTSTDTQYF

len: 16
v_gene: TRBV7-4
j_gene: TRBJ2-4
d_gene: TRBD1
CDR3aa: CASPPDRGYRDNIQYF

len: 16
v_gene: TRBV25-1
j_gene: TRBJ2-5
d_gene: TRBD2
CDR3aa: CASSESGRAGQETQYF

len: 15
v_gene: TRBV5-6
j_gene: TRBJ1-6
d_gene: -
CDR3aa: CASSFFSAGHSPLHF

len: 14
v_gene: TRBV7-9
j_gene: TRBJ2-7
d_gene: -
CDR3aa: CASSLASQTYEQYF

len: 13
v_gene: TRBV28
j_gene: TRBJ2-7
d_gene: -
CDR3aa: CASRGVPPYEQYF

len: 15
v_gene: TRBV27
j_gene: TRBJ2-4
d_gene: TRBD2
CDR3aa: CASSPSGGWVNIQYF

len: 13
v_gene: TRBV27
j_gene: TRBJ2-3
d_gene: -
CDR3aa: CASSPQLSDTQYF

len: 12
v_gene: TRBV6-1
j_gene: TRBJ2-7
d_gene: -
CDR3aa: CASTNGPYEQYF

len: 14
v_gene: TRBV4-1
j_gene: TRBJ2-1
d_gene: -
CDR3aa: CASSQPWSVHEQFF

len: 16
v_gene: TRBV19
j_gene: TRBJ2-6
d_gene: TRBD1
CDR3aa: CASRTGVLSGANVLTF

len: 14
v_gene: TRBV28
j_gene: TRBJ2-4
d_gene: -
CDR3aa: CASSLLQVGGIQYF

len: 13
v_gene: TRBV4-2
j_gene: TRBJ1-6
d_gene: -
CDR3aa: CASSQDTDSPLHF

len: 12
v_gene: TRBV18
j_gene: TRBJ1-1
d_gene: TRBD1
CDR3aa: CASSPTGEGAFF

len: 16
v_gene: TRBV19
j_gene: TRBJ2-5
d_gene: -
CDR3aa: CASSRRTGGGQETQYF

len: 12
v_gene: TRBV7-9
j_gene: TRBJ1-1
d_gene: -
CDR3aa: CASRGSNTEAFF